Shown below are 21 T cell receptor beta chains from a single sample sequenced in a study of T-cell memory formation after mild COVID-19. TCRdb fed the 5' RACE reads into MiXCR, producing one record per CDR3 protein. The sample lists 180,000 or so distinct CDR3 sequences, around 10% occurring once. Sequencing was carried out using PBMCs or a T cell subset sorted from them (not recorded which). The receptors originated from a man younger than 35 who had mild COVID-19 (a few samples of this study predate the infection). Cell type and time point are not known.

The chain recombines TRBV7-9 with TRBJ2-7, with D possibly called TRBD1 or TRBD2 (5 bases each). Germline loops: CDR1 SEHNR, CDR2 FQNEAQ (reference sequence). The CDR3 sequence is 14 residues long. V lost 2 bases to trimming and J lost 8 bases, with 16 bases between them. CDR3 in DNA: TGTGCCAGCAGCTTATCTACCTTATTGGGACAGCAGTACTTC. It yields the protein CASSLSTLLGQQYF.

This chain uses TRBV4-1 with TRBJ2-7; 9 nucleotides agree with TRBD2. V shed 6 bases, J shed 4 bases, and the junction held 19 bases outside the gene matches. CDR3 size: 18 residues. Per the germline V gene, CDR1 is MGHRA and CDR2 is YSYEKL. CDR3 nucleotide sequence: TGCGCCAGCAGTCCAAGCCCACTAGCGGGCAGGATCAGGTACGAGCAGTACTTC. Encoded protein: CASSPSPLAGRIRYEQYF.

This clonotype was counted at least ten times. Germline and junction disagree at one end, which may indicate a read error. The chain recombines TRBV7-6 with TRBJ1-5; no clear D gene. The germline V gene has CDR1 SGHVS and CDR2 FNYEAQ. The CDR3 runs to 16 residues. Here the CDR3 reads CASSLAAGISDQPQHF. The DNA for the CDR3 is TGTGCCAGCAGCTTAGCCGCCGGGATTAGCGATCAGCCCCAGCATTTT.

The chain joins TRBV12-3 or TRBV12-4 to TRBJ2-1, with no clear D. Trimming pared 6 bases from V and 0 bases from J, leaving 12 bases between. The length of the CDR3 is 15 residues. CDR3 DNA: TGTGCCAGCAGCCCACCGGCGGACTCCTACAATGAGCAGTTCTTC. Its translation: CASSPPADSYNEQFF.

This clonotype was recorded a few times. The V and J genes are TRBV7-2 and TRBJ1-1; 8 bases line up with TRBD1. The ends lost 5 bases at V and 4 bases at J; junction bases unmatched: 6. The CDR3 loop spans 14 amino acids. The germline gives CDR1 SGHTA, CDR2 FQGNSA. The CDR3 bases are TGTGCCAGCAGCCCCCGGACAGGGTCCACTGAAGCTTTCTTT. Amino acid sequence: CASSPRTGSTEAFF.

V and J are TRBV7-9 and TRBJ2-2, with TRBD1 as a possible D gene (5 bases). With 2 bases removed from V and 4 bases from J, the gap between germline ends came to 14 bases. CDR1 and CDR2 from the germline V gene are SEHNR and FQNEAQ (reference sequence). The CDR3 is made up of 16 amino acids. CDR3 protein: CASSLRRGAGTGELFF. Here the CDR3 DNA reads TGTGCCAGCAGCTTAAGAAGGGGCGCCGGCACCGGGGAGCTGTTTTTT.

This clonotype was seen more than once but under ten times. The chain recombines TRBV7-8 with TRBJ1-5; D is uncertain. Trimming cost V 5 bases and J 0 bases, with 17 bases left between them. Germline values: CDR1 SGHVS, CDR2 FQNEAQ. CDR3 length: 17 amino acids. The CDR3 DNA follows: TGTGCCAGCAGCCCGAGACGGCAGGCCGCTAGCAATCAGCCCCAGCATTTT. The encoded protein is CASSPRRQAASNQPQHF.

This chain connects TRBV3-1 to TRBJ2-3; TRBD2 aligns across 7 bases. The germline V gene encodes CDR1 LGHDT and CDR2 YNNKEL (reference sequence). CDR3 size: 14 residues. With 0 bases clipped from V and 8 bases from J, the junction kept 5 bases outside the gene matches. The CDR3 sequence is CASSQESGGGTQYF. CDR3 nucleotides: TGTGCCAGCAGCCAAGAGTCGGGGGGAGGTACGCAGTATTTT.

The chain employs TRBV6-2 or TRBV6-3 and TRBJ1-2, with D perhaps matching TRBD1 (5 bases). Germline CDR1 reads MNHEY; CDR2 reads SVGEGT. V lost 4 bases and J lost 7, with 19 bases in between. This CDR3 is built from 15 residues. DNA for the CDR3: TGTGCCAGCAGTTCCGTGGGACGGAGGGTCGGTGGCTACACCTTC. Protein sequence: CASSSVGRRVGGYTF.

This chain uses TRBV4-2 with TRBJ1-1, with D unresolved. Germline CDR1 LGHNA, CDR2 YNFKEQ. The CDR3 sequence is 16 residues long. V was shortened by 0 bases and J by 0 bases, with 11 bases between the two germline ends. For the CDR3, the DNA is TGTGCCAGCAGCCAAGATAATATACCTATGAACACTGAAGCTTTCTTT. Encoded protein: CASSQDNIPMNTEAFF.

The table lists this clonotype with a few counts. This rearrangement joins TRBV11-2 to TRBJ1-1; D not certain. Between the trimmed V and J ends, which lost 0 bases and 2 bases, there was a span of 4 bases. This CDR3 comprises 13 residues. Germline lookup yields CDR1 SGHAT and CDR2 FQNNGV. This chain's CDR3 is CASSLDSNTEAFF. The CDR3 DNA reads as TGTGCCAGCAGCTTAGACAGCAACACTGAAGCTTTCTTT.

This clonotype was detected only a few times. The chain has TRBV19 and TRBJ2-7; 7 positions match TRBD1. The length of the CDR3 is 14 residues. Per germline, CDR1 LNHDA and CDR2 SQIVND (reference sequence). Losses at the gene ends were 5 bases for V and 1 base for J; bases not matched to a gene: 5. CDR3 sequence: CASSWGTASYEQYF. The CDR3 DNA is TGTGCCAGTAGTTGGGGGACAGCTTCCTACGAGCAGTACTTC.

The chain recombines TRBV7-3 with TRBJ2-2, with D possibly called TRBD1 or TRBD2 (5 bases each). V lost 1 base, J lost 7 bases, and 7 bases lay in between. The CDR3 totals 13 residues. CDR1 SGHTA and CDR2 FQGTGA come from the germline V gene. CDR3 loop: CASSLMGVGELFF. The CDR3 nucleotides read TGTGCCAGCAGCTTAATGGGGGTCGGGGAGCTGTTTTTT.

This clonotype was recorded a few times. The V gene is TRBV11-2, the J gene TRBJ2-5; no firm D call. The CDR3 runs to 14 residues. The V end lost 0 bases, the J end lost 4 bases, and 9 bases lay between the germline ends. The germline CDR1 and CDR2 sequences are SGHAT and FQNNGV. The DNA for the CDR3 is TGTGCCAGCAGCTTAGATGGGAATGGAGAGACCCAGTACTTC. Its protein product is CASSLDGNGETQYF.

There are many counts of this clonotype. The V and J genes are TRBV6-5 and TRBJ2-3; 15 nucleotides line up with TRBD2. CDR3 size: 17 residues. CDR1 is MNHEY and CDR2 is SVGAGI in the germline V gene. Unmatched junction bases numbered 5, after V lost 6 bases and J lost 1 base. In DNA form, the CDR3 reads TGTGCCAGCAGCCGCGGGACTAGCGGGGGGCGCACAGATACGCAGTATTTT. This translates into CASSRGTSGGRTDTQYF.

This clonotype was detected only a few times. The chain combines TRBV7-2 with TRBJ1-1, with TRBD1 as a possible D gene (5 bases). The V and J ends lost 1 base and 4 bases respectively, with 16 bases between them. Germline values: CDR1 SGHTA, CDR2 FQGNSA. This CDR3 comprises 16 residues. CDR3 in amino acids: CASSLVGWGVATEAFF. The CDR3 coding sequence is TGTGCCAGCAGCTTAGTAGGCTGGGGCGTGGCCACTGAAGCTTTCTTT.

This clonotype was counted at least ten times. This chain's CDR3 is CASSLGGGFTGELFF. The CDR3 coding sequence is TGTGCCAGCAGCTTGGGCGGGGGATTCACCGGGGAGCTGTTTTTT. V is TRBV5-6 and J is TRBJ2-2; 7 bases match TRBD2. This CDR3 region has 15 residues. Germline CDR1 SGHDT, CDR2 YYEEEE. Trimming took 0 bases from V and 4 from J; bases not matched to a gene: 3.

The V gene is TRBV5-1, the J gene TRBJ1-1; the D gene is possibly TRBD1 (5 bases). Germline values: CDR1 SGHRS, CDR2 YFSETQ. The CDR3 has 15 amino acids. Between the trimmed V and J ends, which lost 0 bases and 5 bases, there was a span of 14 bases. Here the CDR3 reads CASSLGQGVRTEAFF. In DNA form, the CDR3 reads TGCGCCAGCAGCTTGGGCCAAGGGGTGAGGACTGAAGCTTTCTTT.

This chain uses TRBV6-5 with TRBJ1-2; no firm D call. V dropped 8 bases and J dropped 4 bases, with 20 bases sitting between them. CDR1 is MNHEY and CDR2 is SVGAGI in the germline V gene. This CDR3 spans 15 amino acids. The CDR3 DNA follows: TGTGCCAGCGGCGCAGTCCTACTGCGTGGCTATGGCTACACCTTC. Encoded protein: CASGAVLLRGYGYTF.

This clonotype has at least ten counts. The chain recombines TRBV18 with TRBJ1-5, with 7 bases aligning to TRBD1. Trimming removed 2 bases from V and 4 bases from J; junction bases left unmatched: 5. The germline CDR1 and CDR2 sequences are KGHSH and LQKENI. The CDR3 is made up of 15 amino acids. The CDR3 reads CASSPGQESNQPQHF. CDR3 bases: TGTGCCAGCTCACCAGGACAGGAGTCTAATCAGCCCCAGCATTTT.

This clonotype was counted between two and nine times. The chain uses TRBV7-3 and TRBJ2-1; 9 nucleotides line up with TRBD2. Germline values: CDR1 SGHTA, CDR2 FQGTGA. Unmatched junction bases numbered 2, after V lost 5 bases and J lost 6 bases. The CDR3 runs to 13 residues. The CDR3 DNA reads TGTGCCAGCAGCGAGACTAGCGGCAATGAGCAGTTCTTC. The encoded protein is CASSETSGNEQFF.